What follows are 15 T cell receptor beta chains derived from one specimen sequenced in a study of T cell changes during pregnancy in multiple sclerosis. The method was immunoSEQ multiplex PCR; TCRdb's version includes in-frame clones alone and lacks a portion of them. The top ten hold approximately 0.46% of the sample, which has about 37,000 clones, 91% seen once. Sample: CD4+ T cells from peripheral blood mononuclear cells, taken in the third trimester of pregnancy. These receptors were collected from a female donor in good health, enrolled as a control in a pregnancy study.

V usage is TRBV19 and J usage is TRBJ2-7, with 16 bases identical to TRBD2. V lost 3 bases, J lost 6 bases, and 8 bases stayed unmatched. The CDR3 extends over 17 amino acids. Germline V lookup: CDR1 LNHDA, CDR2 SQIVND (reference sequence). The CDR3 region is CASSMEGLAGGRCEQYF. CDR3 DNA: TGTGCCAGTAGTATGGAGGGACTAGCGGGGGGGCGATGCGAGCAGTACTTC.

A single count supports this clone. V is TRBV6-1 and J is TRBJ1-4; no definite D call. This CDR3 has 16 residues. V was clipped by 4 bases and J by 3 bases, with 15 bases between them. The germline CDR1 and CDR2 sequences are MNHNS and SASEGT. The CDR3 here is CASSVRVLSANEKLFF. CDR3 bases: TGTGCCAGCAGTGTTCGGGTGCTCTCGGCTAATGAAAAACTGTTTTTT.

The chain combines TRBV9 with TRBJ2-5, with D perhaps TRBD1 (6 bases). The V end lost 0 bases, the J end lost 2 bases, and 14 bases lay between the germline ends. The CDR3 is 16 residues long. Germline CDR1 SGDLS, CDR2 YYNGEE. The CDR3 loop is CASSVAPTGRQETQYF. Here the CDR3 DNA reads TGTGCCAGCAGCGTAGCCCCGACAGGTCGACAAGAGACCCAGTACTTC.

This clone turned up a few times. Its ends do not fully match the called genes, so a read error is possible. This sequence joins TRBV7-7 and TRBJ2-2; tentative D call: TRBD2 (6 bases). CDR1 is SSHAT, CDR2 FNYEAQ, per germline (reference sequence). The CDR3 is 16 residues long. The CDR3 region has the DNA TGTGCTAGCAGCCTGGGGACTGGGGCGGGCACCGGGGAGCTGTTTTTT. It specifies CASSLGTGAGTGELFF.

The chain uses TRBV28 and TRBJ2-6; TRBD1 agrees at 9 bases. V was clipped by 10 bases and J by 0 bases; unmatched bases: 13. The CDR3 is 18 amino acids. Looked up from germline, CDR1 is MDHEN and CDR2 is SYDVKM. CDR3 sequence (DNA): TGTGCCACCTCTCGGGGACAGGGTAAGACCTCTGGGGCCAACGTCCTGACTTTC. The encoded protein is CATSRGQGKTSGANVLTF.

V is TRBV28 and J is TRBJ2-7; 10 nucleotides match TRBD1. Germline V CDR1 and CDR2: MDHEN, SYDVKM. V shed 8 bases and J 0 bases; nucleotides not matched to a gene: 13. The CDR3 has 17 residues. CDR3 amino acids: CASGRTGGARSSYEQYF. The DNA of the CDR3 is TGTGCCAGCGGGAGGACAGGGGGTGCCAGAAGCTCCTACGAGCAGTACTTC.

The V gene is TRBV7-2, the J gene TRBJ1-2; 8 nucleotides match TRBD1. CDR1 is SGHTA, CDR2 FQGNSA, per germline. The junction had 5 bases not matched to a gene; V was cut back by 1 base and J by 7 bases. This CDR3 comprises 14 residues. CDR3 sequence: CASSLGTGFLGYTF. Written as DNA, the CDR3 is TGTGCCAGCAGCTTAGGGACAGGGTTCCTTGGCTACACCTTC.

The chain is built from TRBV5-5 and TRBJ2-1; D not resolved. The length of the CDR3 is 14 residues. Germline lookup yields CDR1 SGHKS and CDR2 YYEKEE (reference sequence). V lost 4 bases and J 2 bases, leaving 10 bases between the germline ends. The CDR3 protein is CASSALGTYNEQFF. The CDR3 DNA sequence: TGTGCCAGCAGCGCCCTGGGCACCTACAATGAGCAGTTCTTC.

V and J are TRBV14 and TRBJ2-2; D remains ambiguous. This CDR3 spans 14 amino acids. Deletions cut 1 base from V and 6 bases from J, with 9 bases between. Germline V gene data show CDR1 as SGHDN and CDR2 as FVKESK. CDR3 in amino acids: CASSQAPGSGELFF. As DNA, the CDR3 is TGTGCCAGCAGCCAAGCTCCGGGTTCCGGGGAGCTGTTTTTT.

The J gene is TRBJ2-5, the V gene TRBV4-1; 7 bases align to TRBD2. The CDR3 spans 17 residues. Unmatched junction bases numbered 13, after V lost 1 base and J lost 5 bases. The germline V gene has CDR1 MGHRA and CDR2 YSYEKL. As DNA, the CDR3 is TGCGCCAGCAGCCAAGGTTTAGAAGCGGGGATGGGGGAGACCCAGTACTTC. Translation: CASSQGLEAGMGETQYF.

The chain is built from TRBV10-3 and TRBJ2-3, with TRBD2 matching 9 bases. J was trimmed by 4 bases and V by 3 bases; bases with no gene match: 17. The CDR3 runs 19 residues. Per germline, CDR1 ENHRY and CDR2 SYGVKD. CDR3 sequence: CAISDRGSSSGGGADTQYF. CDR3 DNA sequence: TGTGCCATCAGTGACCGGGGTTCAAGTAGCGGCGGGGGGGCAGATACGCAGTATTTT.

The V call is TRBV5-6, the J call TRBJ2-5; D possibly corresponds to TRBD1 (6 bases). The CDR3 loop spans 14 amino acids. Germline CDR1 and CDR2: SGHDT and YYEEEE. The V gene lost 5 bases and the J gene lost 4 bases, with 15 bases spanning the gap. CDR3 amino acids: CASRDSRTGETQYF. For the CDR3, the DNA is TGTGCCAGCAGGGACAGCCGAACCGGAGAGACCCAGTACTTC.

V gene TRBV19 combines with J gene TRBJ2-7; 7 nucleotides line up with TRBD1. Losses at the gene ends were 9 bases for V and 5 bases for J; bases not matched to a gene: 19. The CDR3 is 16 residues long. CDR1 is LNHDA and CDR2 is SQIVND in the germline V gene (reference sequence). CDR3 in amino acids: CASSSRPTGIRHEQYF. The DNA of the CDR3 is TGTGCCAGCTCCTCACGCCCGACAGGGATAAGACACGAGCAGTACTTC.

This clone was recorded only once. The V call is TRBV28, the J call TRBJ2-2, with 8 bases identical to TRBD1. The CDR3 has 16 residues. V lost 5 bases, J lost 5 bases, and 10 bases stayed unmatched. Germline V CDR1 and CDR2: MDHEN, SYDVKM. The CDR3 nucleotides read TGTGCCAGCAGTCCCGGACAGGGAGATAGAACCGGGGAGCTGTTTTTT. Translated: CASSPGQGDRTGELFF.

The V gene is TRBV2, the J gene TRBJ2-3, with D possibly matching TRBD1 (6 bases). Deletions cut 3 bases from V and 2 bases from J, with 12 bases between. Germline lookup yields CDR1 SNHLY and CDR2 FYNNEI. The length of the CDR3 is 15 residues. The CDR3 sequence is CASSEQQGPTDTQYF. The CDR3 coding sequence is TGTGCCAGCAGTGAGCAGCAGGGGCCCACAGATACGCAGTATTTT.